Sequencing of this TCR beta chain was carried out in a study of blood T cell repertoires in COVID-19 (dated by TCRdb to 2019 to 2021). In terms of the full investigation: Samples covering the acute and convalescent phases of COVID-19 were provided by collaborators in the United States, Italy and Spain. The repertoires were made available in a free public database intended to serve as a resource for research on the immune response to SARS-CoV-2. The samples were drawn from the first 160 participants of the ongoing ImmuneRACE study and from under 1,500 subjects provided by 6 global collaborators. Subjects who had been exposed to COVID-19, were actively infected with it, or had recovered from it provided the deeply sampled blood TCRbeta repertoires that made up the dataset. HLA class I and class II types, where available, came from metadata supplied by the sample provider rather than from assay-based typing. Sample metadata almost always included a de-identified subject ID, COVID-19 status, age in years and sex. The prospective study material was composed of cDNA or gDNA derived from T cells, B-cell-depleted T cells, or PBMCs.

Collaborating institutions collected whole blood in K2EDTA tubes following their own protocols. For TCRbeta analysis, collaborators shipped samples as frozen whole blood, isolated PBMCs, or DNA extracted from either of those sample types. Paper-wide results and their limitations: Clinical and demographic metadata were provided uncurated, with the amount varying by source and participant.

TCRbeta CDR3 regions were amplified from genomic DNA by means of the immunoSEQ Assay, a bias-controlled multiplex PCR. From the authors' description of their analysis: The number of nucleated cells in each sample was estimated from the amplification of reference gene primers within the assay. Sequence reads were collapsed and filtered to measure the absolute abundance of every unique TCRbeta CDR3 rearrangement. For each sample, productive Simpson clonality was calculated as the square root of Simpson's diversity index over productive rearrangements. TCRdb took this table from immuneACCESS and kept in-frame rearrangements with V and J called. Such tables lack part of the clones; where checked against another copy, unresolved V genes explain under half of the gap, and the rest is unexplained. V, J and clone size reflect that table, while D and trimming were determined from the DNA. The sample has some 90,000 clones on record, approximately 87% of them singletons. Approximately 10% of the sample rests with the top ten.

The CDR3 numbers 15 residues from cysteine through phenylalanine. The CDR3 DNA has 45 bases and is translated from base 1. In the germline V gene (reference sequence), CDR1 corresponds to LNHDA and CDR2 to SQIVND. The germline ends are 11 bases apart after V is trimmed by 3 bases and J by 0 bases. Details on this clone: Its binding antigen is unknown. No much larger clone exists at a distance of one base, and base qualities are not known.

This sequence uses TRBV19 and TRBJ1-1; no D gene is confidently identified. The receptor was derived from a human donor in a cohort sampled during active COVID-19. The sequenced material came from peripheral blood. The sequenced DNA: TGTGCCAGTAGTATTGCGGCGAGGATGAACACTGAAGCTTTCTTT. Translated, this is CASSIAARMNTEAFF.